Each of the 14 T cell receptor beta chains below was sequenced from the same sample in a study of T cell clonality in common variable immunodeficiency. Profiling relied on immunoSEQ multiplex PCR, and the TCRdb table lists in-frame clones only, not all of them. Listed for the sample are 50,000 to 60,000 clones, none seen a single time. Sequencing used peripheral blood mononuclear cells. These receptors all come from a person between 18 and 75 years old in good health.

In this sample, this clone turned up many times. The read terminates 3 residues before the CDR3 end, so the remaining end is supplied by the germline J gene. The V and J genes are TRBV20-1 and TRBJ2-7, with a weak D call TRBD1 (6 bases). CDR1 is DFQATT and CDR2 is SNEGSKA in the germline V gene (reference sequence). The CDR3 is 13 amino acids. The V gene lost 3 bases and the J gene lost 6 bases, with 15 bases spanning the gap. The CDR3 region is CSARTHRESEQYF. The covered CDR3 bases are TGCAGTGCTAGGACACACAGGGAGAGCGAG.

This clone came up many times. The sequenced fragment ends 3 residues before the CDR3 boundary, so the rest is inferred from the germline J gene. The chain has TRBV10-3 and TRBJ1-4; D remains ambiguous. The length of the CDR3 is 15 residues. Trimming removed 0 bases at V and 7 bases at J, with 12 bases between. Germline CDR1 is ENHRY and CDR2 is SYGVKD. CDR3 region: CAISESAQSPEKLFF. The sequenced CDR3 bases are TGTGCCATCAGTGAGTCAGCCCAAAGCCCTGAAAAA.

This clone was detected ten times or more. The sequenced fragment ends 3 residues before the CDR3 boundary, so the rest is inferred from the germline J gene. The rearrangement joins TRBV12-3 or TRBV12-4 to TRBJ2-3; TRBD1 aligns across 10 bases. This CDR3 has 13 residues. V dropped 10 bases and J dropped 6; count of bases not matched to a gene: 7. The CDR3 protein is CAIRTGGVDTQYF. Incomplete CDR3 DNA: TGTGCCATCAGGACAGGGGGTGTGGATACG.

This clone occurred many times. The observed sequence ends 3 residues before the CDR3 terminus, with the missing tail filled in from the germline J gene. V is TRBV7-9 and J is TRBJ1-6; D remains unclear. The CDR3 has 14 residues. Germline V gene lookup returns CDR1 SEHNR and CDR2 FQNEAQ (reference sequence). V dropped 2 bases and J dropped 8 bases, with 10 bases sitting between them. CDR3 DNA, as far as it was read: TGTGCCAGCAGCTTAAACACTCGGGATTCACCC. Its protein product is CASSLNTRDSP. The whole CDR3 sequence is CASSLNTRDSPLHF.

This clone was counted many times. The DNA ends 3 residues before the CDR3 does, and the rest of the CDR3 is filled in from the germline J gene. V is TRBV28 and J is TRBJ1-6; D might be TRBD1 (6 bases). V shed 6 bases and J shed 0 bases, with 15 bases lying between them. Germline V gives CDR1 MDHEN, CDR2 SYDVKM. This CDR3 is built from 17 residues. CDR3: CASSIGTLSSYNSPLHF. CDR3 DNA, as far as it was read: TGTGCCAGCAGCATCGGGACACTTAGCTCCTATAATTCACCC.

CDR3: CASSSRWGTTEAFF. CDR3 DNA, as far as it was read: TGTGCCAGCAGCTCCCGATGGGGGACTACTGAA. The chain has TRBV7-2 and TRBJ1-1, with D perhaps TRBD1 (5 bases). The sequence runs out 3 residues before the end of the CDR3; the remainder is reconstructed from the germline J gene. Deletions cut 4 bases from V and 5 bases from J, with 14 bases between. This CDR3 comprises 14 residues. The V gene's germline CDR1 is SGHTA and CDR2 FQGNSA.

This clone came up a few times. Germline and junction disagree at one end, which may indicate a read error. The read terminates 3 residues ahead of where the CDR3 ends, so the germline J gene completes it. The chain is built from TRBV7-9 and TRBJ2-5, with a tentative D call TRBD1 (6 bases). The germline V gene has CDR1 SEHNR and CDR2 FQNEAQ (reference sequence). This CDR3 is built from 15 residues. The covered CDR3 bases are TGTTCCAGCAGATTAACAGGGTCGAGCACAGATACC. Its protein product is CSSRLTGSSTDT. The complete CDR3 protein is CSSRLTGSSTDTQYF.

A few counts support this clone. The read ends 3 residues before the CDR3 terminus; that terminus is restored from the germline J gene. Other DNA sequences of this sample code for an identical CDR3. The chain employs TRBV19 and TRBJ1-2; D is ambiguous. CDR1 is LNHDA, CDR2 SQIVND, per germline (reference sequence). There are 12 residues in the CDR3. The covered CDR3 bases are TGTGCCAGTAGTATAGGCACAGATACC. Protein: CASSIGTDT. The entire CDR3 is CASSIGTDTYTF.

This clone has a count of ten or more. The read gets to within 3 residues of the CDR3 end, and the germline J gene fills in the rest. V is TRBV10-3 and J is TRBJ2-2, with D possibly TRBD2 on 5 matching bases. Germline values: CDR1 ENHRY, CDR2 SYGVKD. Trimming left V 2 bases short and J 5 bases short, with 9 bases between. CDR3 length equals 14 residues. Partial CDR3 DNA: TGTGCCATCAGTGAGCTCAGCGGAACCGGGGAG. Amino acid sequence: CAISELSGTGE. The whole CDR3 region reads CAISELSGTGELFF.

In regard to this clone: An end of the junction does not agree with germline; a read error may underlie this. Read coverage stops 3 residues before the CDR3 terminus; the germline J gene supplies the remainder. The identical CDR3 is also encoded by other nucleotide sequences in the sample. V gene TRBV6-2 or TRBV6-3 combines with J gene TRBJ1-3, with D unclear. The CDR3 has 17 residues. Germline CDR1 is MNHEY and CDR2 is SVGEGT. The CDR3 bases that were read are TGTGCCAGCAGTTACAGCCAGCGGCTCCTCTCTGGAAACACT. Translated, it gives CASSYSQRLLSGNT. The entire CDR3 protein is CASSYSQRLLSGNTIYF.

In its sample, this clone was seen many times. The missing CDR3 end, 3 residues past where the read stops, is filled in from the germline J gene. The chain has TRBV6-4 and TRBJ1-2, with 10 bases lining up with TRBD1. The CDR3 length is 15 residues. The V segment lost 2 bases and the J segment 4 bases; nucleotides outside the gene matches: 4. Germline V CDR1 and CDR2: MRHNA, SNTAGT. The sequenced CDR3 bases are TGTGCCAGCAGTGACGGGACAGGGGAAGGCTATGGC. It is translated as CASSDGTGEGYG. The whole CDR3 protein is CASSDGTGEGYGYTF.

This clone was observed at least ten times. Coverage ceases 3 residues before the CDR3 finishes, and the germline J gene fills in the end. The chain joins TRBV7-9 to TRBJ2-3; D unresolved. The V gene lost 5 bases and the J gene lost 7 bases, with 4 bases spanning the gap. The CDR3 is made up of 10 amino acids. Germline V gives CDR1 SEHNR, CDR2 FQNEAQ (reference sequence). CDR3 sequence: CASSLYTQYF. CDR3 DNA, as far as it was read: TGTGCCAGCAGCCTTTATACG.

This clone has just a few counts. The CDR3 extends 3 residues past the end of the read, so its final part is completed from the germline J gene. The chain couples TRBV11-2 to TRBJ1-1; no definite D call. V gave up 2 bases and J gave up 7 bases, with 8 bases separating them. This CDR3 has 12 amino acids. Germline V lookup: CDR1 SGHAT, CDR2 FQNNGV. CDR3 amino acids: CASSLSGDEAFF. The part of the CDR3 DNA that was read is TGTGCCAGCAGCTTATCCGGGGATGAA. Using reference TRBV11-2 and TRBJ1-1 for the parts outside the CDR3, the full variable domain is EAGVAQSPRYKIIEKRQSVAFWCNPISGHATLYWYQQILGQGPKLLIQFQNNGVVDDSQLPKDRFSAERLKGVDSTLKIQPAKLEDSAVYLCASSLSGDEAFFGQGTRLTVV.

This clone has a count of ten or more. Mismatch with germline at one junction end may stem from a read error. Incomplete CDR3 DNA: TGTGCCGGCAGCTTTAGACTCACCGGGGAG. Encoded protein: CAGSFRLTGE. The whole CDR3 sequence is CAGSFRLTGELFF. The chain recombines TRBV7-2 with TRBJ2-2; D remains unclear. From the germline J gene comes the end of the CDR3, since the read stops 3 residues before it. Germline V CDR1 and CDR2: SGHTA, FQGNSA. The CDR3 runs to 13 residues.